This T cell receptor beta chain was recovered during a study of T cells in Graves' hyperthyroidism and ophthalmopathy (dated by TCRdb to the late 2010s). For the wider study: Peripheral blood was collected at initial diagnosis, before any treatment. To identify distinguishing TCR V-J signatures, a discovery cohort of 100 patients was used, comprising some 45 with Graves' ophthalmopathy and approximately 58 with stable Graves' hyperthyroidism. Whether ophthalmopathy could be predicted prospectively was tested in an independent validation cohort made up of 18 hyperthyroidism patients plus 17 patients who later progressed to ophthalmopathy. The 100 or so discovery patients were divided at random into training and test sets in a 7:3 ratio. In addition, the study compared T-cell repertoires in thyroid tissue and in blood from roughly 6 Graves' hyperthyroidism patients. After sampling, hyperthyroidism patients received methimazole starting at 30 mg daily, and ophthalmopathy patients received high-dose intravenous methylprednisolone. According to the paper, TCR Vbeta CDR3 sequencing was carried out on some 130 peripheral blood samples, which came from 40 to 45 ophthalmopathy, around 74 hyperthyroidism and some 17 progressor patients.

This clonotype was seen at least ten times. Its antigen has not been determined. Per-base qualities were not stored, and no clone one base away is much larger. The TCR beta CDR3 regions were amplified from RNA transcripts. The TCR CDR3 was subjected to a first round of RT-PCR using the HTBI primer set and the Qiagen OneStep RT-PCR kit. Libraries were constructed in a second round of multiplex PCR, after which size selection and purification were carried out. Paired-end sequencing of the libraries was performed with 100 bp reads on an Illumina HiSeq2000. In the authors' own workflow: SOAPnuke was used to process the raw data, with reads discarded if the reads contained adapters or uncalled bases, had a mean Phred below 15, or lacked an exact constant-primer or identifier match. COPE v1.2.5 was used to merge high-quality paired reads, and clonotypes were defined as unique nucleotide sequences. MiTCR v1.1 was used to align the clonotypes against IMGT TRBV, TRBD and TRBJ reference segments. The analysis was restricted to V-J combinations with a frequency above 0.0001, which together covered 99.2% of the repertoires. A TCS score was defined as the ratio of F50 (clonal expansion) to E x V (chaos), with BLOSUM62-based TCRdist applied between CDR3 peptides within each V-J. Welch's t-statistics and random forest reduced fewer than 600 V-J features to 13, which were used in a naive Bayes classifier (R e1071). TCRdb redid the processing of the public reads, applying fastp at Q25 and MiXCR, and retained in-frame beta chains. All rows with the same CDR3 protein become a single entry with the most common DNA and genes. V and J calls and clone size were set by TCRdb, not the authors. The sample table shows 250,000 to 300,000 distinct CDR3 sequences, and approximately 15% are seen once. Clones ranked in the top ten supply 7% to 9% of the sample.

Stable Graves' hyperthyroidism was defined as no progression to ophthalmopathy during 18 months of follow-up. Hyperthyroidism patients were newly diagnosed, had a disease duration of under 2 months, and were aged 18 to 65 years. Any patient with an uncontrolled infection, another autoimmune disease, pregnancy or lactation was excluded. Clinical symptoms, serum thyroxine and TRAb, thyroid ultrasound, and orbital computed tomography formed the basis for the diagnoses. PBMCs were isolated from 8 to 10 ml of fresh peripheral blood by Ficoll-Paque density gradient centrifugation. Trizol reagent was used to extract total RNA, and RNA quality was then checked on an Agilent 2100 Bioanalyzer. Points the paper makes about the study in general: In cross-validation, a model built on a 13 V-J signature told ophthalmopathy apart from stable hyperthyroidism with 85% to 90% sensitivity and about 81% specificity, and in testing the same model reached 80%/75%. Most expanded thyroid clonotypes (frequency above 0.001) were also detected in blood, suggesting blood repertoires may reflect thyroid immune responses. During validation, the model predicted progression to ophthalmopathy a median of roughly six months ahead of onset, with roughly 65% sensitivity and roughly 75% specificity. No statistical method was used to set the sample size in advance, and investigators knew the group allocation.

V has 4 bases trimmed and J has 8 bases trimmed; junction bases matching no gene number 3. CDR1 is given as KGHSH and CDR2 as LQKENI, both from the germline V gene. The CDR3 runs 13 residues from the cysteine to the phenylalanine. Only the CDR3 DNA is retained, 39 bases long and in frame from the first base. Rearrangement joined TRBV18 to TRBJ2-1, with 9 bases in between that match TRBD2. This TCR derives from a woman between 35 and 50 years old with Graves' hyperthyroidism. The sample comprised blood. The CDR3 corresponds to CASSLGLADEQFF. The DNA sequence reads TGTGCCAGCTCACTGGGACTAGCAGATGAGCAGTTCTTC.